Detailed here is one T cell receptor (beta chain). Its antigen remains unidentified. Its ends do not fully match the called genes, so a read error is possible. The sample comes from a study of cytomegalovirus exposure and HLA in healthy donors (dated by TCRdb to the late 2010s). In the study overall: An earlier analysis of approximately 640 of the donors reported 250 to 300 Gb of sequence data and around 110 million unique TCR beta sequences from 190 million or so T cells. A later analysis re-analyzed previously published TCR beta repertoires from roughly 600 donors and added high-resolution HLA genotyping to study TCR occurrence patterns. The study used immunosequencing to profile the T cell repertoires of 670 or so subjects and linked those repertoires to cytomegalovirus serostatus. Four or five DR-DQ haplotypes were treated as single units for association and clustering because of strong linkage in the cohort. Every repertoire in the discovery cohort had been generated on one and the same sequencing platform. The study was designed to test whether signatures of past pathogen exposure could be identified by cataloging public T cell receptors. In a later genetic analysis, genome-wide SNP genotypes for about 55% of the roughly 700 donors were used, and that subset was treated as a discovery cohort. The later analysis used no new phenotypic data to find candidate immune exposures, relying instead on TCR beta sequences and their occurrence across donors. Donor age, sex, ethnicity and CMV serostatus were compiled alongside the repertoire data. Class I and class II HLA loci were covered by the typing at four-digit resolution. To decide whether each TCR beta V gene segment behaved as functional or pseudogenic, an earlier analysis of fewer than 750 of the donors relied on high-throughput TCR beta sequencing. Along with the approximately 650-subject first cohort, a separate validation cohort of about 110 different subjects was used. The number of typed donors differed by locus: 629-630 for A, B, C, DRB1 and DQB1; about 520 for DQA1; fewer than 610 for DPA1; and 400 to 480 for DPB1. On average, around 240,000 unique TCR beta nucleotide sequences were sequenced per donor among 350 to 400 genotyped donors of the cohort, with about 17% of those sequences being non-productive. An early release that covered about 600 HLA-typed donors contained approximately 320 gigabases of sequencing data and roughly 84 million unique TCR sequences. Of the roughly 400 genotyped donors, approximately 83% fell in the genetic ancestry cluster associated with self-reported Caucasian donors. To predict cytomegalovirus infection status, the study brought together high-throughput TCR immunosequencing, statistical association of individual TCRs with disease status, and machine learning. Findings and caveats that apply to the study as a whole: The 87-base-pair reads could not distinguish some IMGT-functional V segments, including TRBV6-2 and TRBV6-3, so those segments were excluded. Sequencing depth was assumed to be roughly uniform across donors in the presence/absence analyses, though that assumption may not hold. Most TCR sequences were seen in very few donors, while some public TCRs were found in many individuals. A further reported finding was that TCR beta sequences accurately predicted the HLA-A and HLA-B alleles for most subjects in the first cohort. A later analysis reported that several top co-occurrence clusters appeared linked to parvovirus B19, influenza, CMV and Epstein-Barr virus. It was suggested by the authors that the approach could potentially be generalized to other disease states and immunological phenotypes. Most CMV-associated TCR beta chains appeared to be HLA-restricted in a later analysis, and the HLA associations seemed to be driven largely by CMV exposure. An association between a missense DCLRE1C variant and V-gene and J-gene trimming of TCR beta chains was found in a later genetic analysis and replicated in an independent cohort. Compared with the roughly 700-donor mean, donors in an Asian-associated ancestry cluster had fewer N-insertions in productive TCRs, according to a later genetic analysis. The only immune exposure information available for the cohort was CMV serostatus. A group of highly shared sequence variants was considered likely to be a technical artifact of the sequencing pipeline. Three of the identified cytomegalovirus-associated TCR beta chains were confirmed in vitro to be specific for cytomegalovirus antigens. Correlated functional status among segregating V segments might be attributable to linkage disequilibrium, but an unknown experimental factor could not be ruled out. Only TCR beta chains were sequenced in this cohort, and the absence of alpha or paired-chain data limited detectable features. The classifier was reported to diagnose cytomegalovirus status with high specificity and sensitivity in both the original and validation cohorts. Specific HLA alleles were associated with roughly 16,000 TCR beta sequences at a false discovery rate of 0.05 in a later analysis. Because some donors lacked HLA typing at each locus, the association tests relied only on the typed subset. According to a later analysis, TCR association rates differed among HLA loci, with DRB1 alleles showing the most associated TCRs and HLA-C alleles showing the fewest. In a later analysis, HLA-associated TCR beta chains were found to be more clonally expanded and to have lower generation probabilities than equally common non-associated chains. Because counts were too low, approximately 18 rarely observed V segments, including chromosome 9 orphons, were excluded from the earlier analysis of several hundred of the donors. The study listed 150 to 200 TCR beta chains as associated with cytomegalovirus. When HLA alleles, especially DR and DQ, strongly co-occurred, TCR associations were difficult to assign to individual alleles. In an earlier analysis of some 640 of the donors, most TCR beta V segments were observed in productive rearrangements about 87% or about 30% of the time, broadly matching IMGT annotations.

Taken from the germline V gene, the CDR1 and CDR2 loops are MNHNS and SASEGT. The CDR3, cysteine through phenylalanine, is 13 amino acids long. The read is trimmed to its CDR3 DNA, 39 bases read in frame from base 1. The cohort was made up of 650 to 700 healthy bone marrow donors. At the time of sampling, all cohort members were nominally healthy, though unrecorded immune exposures were likely present. The donor tested CMV seronegative and was one of the 352 seronegative cohort members. Every donor gave a peripheral blood sample, and the peripheral blood mononuclear cells from that sample were used for TCR beta sequencing. Genomic DNA extraction from the blood cell samples was performed with the Qiagen DNeasy Blood Extraction Kit. The library was prepared using the immunoSEQ multiplex PCR assay. The multiplex PCR relied on a mix of 60 forward primers for TCR Vbeta segments and 13 reverse primers for TCR Jbeta segments. The CDR3 region of rearranged TCR beta genes was amplified from genomic DNA by a multiplex PCR assay. The Illumina HiSeq System was used to sequence the amplified TCR beta libraries as 87-base-pair reads. On the study's bioinformatics: A later analysis counted around 72 million unique TCR beta chains across the 670 or so repertoires, and around 12 million of these chains were shared by at least two donors. To remove PCR and sequencing errors, raw reads were error-corrected and collapsed into unique sequences using a nearest-neighbor algorithm that merged closely related sequences. To assign V, D and J gene segments, CDR3 sequences were aligned to IMGT reference sequences. For a sequence to be retained, a match of at least six nucleotides was required to both a V gene segment and a J gene segment. Rearrangements were called productive when the CDR3 lacked stop codons and stayed in frame with V and J; all others were non-productive. CDR3 was defined according to IMGT convention as the region running from the second conserved V-encoded cysteine to the conserved J-encoded phenylalanine. The earlier analysis of a few hundred of the donors excluded sequences that lacked an unambiguous match to a single V gene segment. An earlier analysis of fewer than 750 of the donors classified V segments as functional when productive rearrangements were above 56.7% and as segregating when the standard deviation between donors was above 5%. A statistical classification framework was developed to diagnose cytomegalovirus status using the catalog of TCR beta chain sequences. A later analysis assigned V and J genes by comparing TCR nucleotide sequences with IMGT/GENE-DB human TR gene sequences. The TCRdist pipeline was used in a later analysis to assign CDR3 sequences and most-parsimonious VDJ recombination scenarios. In a later analysis, every TCR beta chain was defined by the combination of its CDR3 amino acid sequence and its V-gene family, and reads without a unique V-gene family were dropped. A later analysis removed several hundred highly shared, low-generation-probability nucleotide sequences to deal with suspected cross-contamination and a sequencing artifact. A later analysis calculated a clonal expansion index for each public chain from normalized within-repertoire ranks of inferred template counts. In a later analysis, generation probabilities were computed using a VDJ recombination model fitted to out-of-frame rearrangements, and the results were checked against IGoR. Hypergeometric tests were used in a later analysis to score TCR-TCR, TCR-HLA and TCR-CMV co-occurrence, with a repertoire-size bias correction applied to the TCR pairs. A later analysis estimated false discovery rates by permuting HLA or CMV assignments 20 times. In a later analysis, co-occurring TCRs were grouped using DBSCAN, with TCRdist sequence similarity added in when clustering inside HLA-allele-positive subsets. Repertoires with fewer than 30,000 or more than 120,000 public chains, plus five repertoires with anomalous nucleotide sharing, were excluded from co-occurrence clustering. The immuneACCESS repertoire file appears here via TCRdb, limited to in-frame rearrangements. These files lack a portion of the clones; in checked studies, under half of the deficit traces to unresolved V genes, and the cause of the others is not known. D and trimming were read from the DNA, whereas the V and J calls and clone size are those reported in that table. This sample's listing comprises 96,000 or so clones. The biggest ten clones account for roughly 3% of the sample.

Sequencing was done on a sample of PBMCs. This receptor was taken from a woman aged 25 to 39 in good health and CMV-seronegative. This sequence uses TRBV6-1 and TRBJ1-2; TRBD1 could be the D gene, as 6 bases match. The CDR3 has the sequence CVSSEGTPYGYTF. The nucleotide sequence reads TGTGTCAGCAGTGAAGGGACACCCTATGGCTACACCTTC.